The 13 T cell receptor beta chains reported below all come from one sample, sequenced in a study of T cell responses to AZD1222 COVID-19 vaccine (dated by TCRdb to the early 2020s). The meaning of the sample's time point label: baseline before first vaccination. The library was produced with the immunoSEQ multiplex PCR assay. TCRdb retrieved this table from immuneACCESS and kept in-frame rearrangements only. Not all clones are present; in checked studies, unresolved V genes account for under half, and no reason is known for the remainder. This sample lists 99,000 or so clones; 93% were detected once. More than 4% of the sample is held by the ten biggest clonotypes. The source material was peripheral blood, sampled on day 0 of AZD1222 vaccination. Source of these receptors: an adult in good health.

This clone has a single count. The J gene is TRBJ2-7, the V gene TRBV29-1; 8 nucleotides agree with TRBD1. This CDR3 contains 15 residues. The J segment lost 0 bases and the V segment lost 5 bases, leaving 9 bases of the junction unmatched. Germline V gene sequence: CDR1 SQVTM, CDR2 ANQGSEA. In DNA, the CDR3 is TGCAGCGTTCCTTCCCGGGACAGGTCCTCCTACGAGCAGTACTTC. Its translation is CSVPSRDRSSYEQYF.

CDR3 protein: CASSPERVSTGELFF. The CDR3 DNA reads TGTGCCAGCTCACCAGAGCGGGTGAGCACCGGGGAGCTGTTTTTT. V gene TRBV18 combines with J gene TRBJ2-2, with a weak D call TRBD2 (6 bases). The CDR3 covers 15 residues. V gave up 2 bases and J gave up 4 bases, with 11 bases separating them. From germline, CDR1 is KGHSH and CDR2 LQKENI.

The gene calls are TRBV5-6 and TRBJ2-7; D possibly corresponds to TRBD2 (5 bases). This CDR3 is built from 16 residues. Germline V gene data show CDR1 as SGHDT and CDR2 as YYEEEE. Trimming shortened V by 3 bases and J by 0 bases, and 16 bases separated the two germline ends. CDR3 sequence reads: CASSSIREYLSYEQYF. The CDR3 nucleotides read TGTGCCAGCAGCTCCATTCGGGAATACCTCTCCTACGAGCAGTACTTC. The full variable domain, its missing parts supplied by reference TRBV5-6 and TRBJ2-7, is DAGVTQSPTHLIKTRGQQVTLRCSPKSGHDTVSWYQQALGQGPQFIFQYYEEEERQRGNFPDRFSGHQFPNYSSELNVNALLLGDSALYLCASSSIREYLSYEQYFGPGTRLTVT.

The chain is built from TRBV18 and TRBJ2-3; D might be TRBD1 (6 bases). The CDR3 sequence is 15 residues long. With 3 bases removed from V and 6 bases from J, the gap between germline ends came to 16 bases. The germline V gene has CDR1 KGHSH and CDR2 LQKENI. CDR3 in DNA: TGTGCCAGCTCACCGGGGGCAGTTCAAGTGGATACGCAGTATTTT. Its translation is CASSPGAVQVDTQYF.

The chain recombines TRBV4-2 with TRBJ2-1; weak D call: TRBD2 (5 bases). CDR3 length: 16 amino acids. The V gene lost 0 bases and the J gene lost 0 bases, with 9 bases spanning the gap. Per germline, CDR1 LGHNA and CDR2 YNFKEQ. The CDR3 DNA sequence: TGTGCCAGCAGCCAAGATTACGGGGTCTCCTACAATGAGCAGTTCTTC. It is translated as CASSQDYGVSYNEQFF.

For this clone: Relative to the germline gene, one junction end is altered; a read error may explain this. The rearrangement uses TRBV7-7 and TRBJ2-5, with 10 bases identical to TRBD1. The CDR3 covers 13 residues. Germline V gene lookup returns CDR1 SSHAT and CDR2 FNYEAQ (reference sequence). The CDR3, as DNA: TGTGCTAGCAGCGGACAGGGGGGAGAGACCCAGTACTTC. This sequence encodes CASSGQGGETQYF.

The DNA of the CDR3 is TGTGCCAGCAGCGTGGCATCTTTGAACGGTGAAGCTTTCTTT. Its protein is CASSVASLNGEAFF. The chain recombines TRBV9 with TRBJ1-1, with no clear D. Germline V gene sequence: CDR1 SGDLS, CDR2 YYNGEE. CDR3 length: 14 amino acids. V was cut by 2 bases and J by 7 bases, with 15 bases left in between.

This clone has only a few counts. This rearrangement joins TRBV7-9 to TRBJ1-2; D is unresolved. CDR1 is SEHNR, CDR2 FQNEAQ, per germline (reference sequence). The CDR3 is 11 amino acids. V was clipped by 6 bases and J by 5 bases, with 7 bases between them. The CDR3 DNA is TGTGCCAGCAGGGCCTTTTATGGCTACACCTTC. It translates to CASRAFYGYTF.

V usage is TRBV19 and J usage is TRBJ2-7; a weak D match, TRBD2 (6 bases). V was shortened by 3 bases and J by 0 bases, with 12 bases between the two germline ends. Per germline, CDR1 LNHDA and CDR2 SQIVND (reference sequence). The CDR3 has 15 amino acids. The CDR3 nucleotides read TGTGCCAGTAGTATGTCCGCTAGCGCCTCCTACGAGCAGTACTTC. Protein: CASSMSASASYEQYF.

The chain uses TRBV5-1 and TRBJ2-7; D may be TRBD2 (5 bases). The V gene lost 4 bases and the J gene lost 3 bases, with 14 bases spanning the gap. The CDR3 spans 14 residues. The germline CDR1 and CDR2 sequences are SGHRS and YFSETQ. CDR3 nucleotide sequence: TGCGCCAGCAGCAGTCCCCCGGAGGACTACGAGCAGTACTTC. Its protein product is CASSSPPEDYEQYF. Full variable domain (outside the CDR3, taken from reference TRBV5-1 and TRBJ2-7): KAGVTQTPRYLIKTRGQQVTLSCSPISGHRSVSWYQQTPGQGLQFLFEYFSETQRNKGNFPGRFSGRQFSNSRSEMNVSTLELGDSALYLCASSSPPEDYEQYFGPGTRLTVT.

This chain links TRBV30 with TRBJ2-7, with D perhaps given as TRBD1 or TRBD2 (5 bases each). The CDR3 spans 14 residues. Germline V gene data show CDR1 as GTSNPN and CDR2 as SVGIG (reference sequence). V was trimmed by 0 bases and J by 3 bases, leaving 12 bases between them. The chain's CDR3 is CAWSVGPKVYEQYF. DNA of the CDR3: TGTGCCTGGAGTGTGGGACCGAAGGTCTACGAGCAGTACTTC.

The genes are TRBV6-5 and TRBJ2-5, with TRBD1 matching over 11 bases. Looked up from germline, CDR1 is MNHEY and CDR2 is SVGAGI. Germline trimming cut 2 bases from V and 7 bases from J; bases unmatched to any gene: 6. This CDR3 is 15 amino acids long. As DNA, the CDR3 is TGTGCCAGCAGTTACGGACAGGGGGCTGGGGGGACCCAGTACTTC. This sequence encodes CASSYGQGAGGTQYF.

The chain recombines TRBV6-2 or TRBV6-3 with TRBJ1-2, with 9 bases matching TRBD1. CDR3 length: 15 residues. V was clipped by 6 bases and J by 8 bases; unmatched bases: 13. Looked up from germline, CDR1 is MNHEY and CDR2 is SVGEGT. CDR3 DNA sequence: TGTGCCAGCAGCCCTCCGGGACAGGGTGTCTGGGGCTACACCTTC. Its protein product is CASSPPGQGVWGYTF.